This T cell receptor beta chain appears in the sequencing data of a study of blood T cell repertoires in COVID-19. Turning to the study itself: Spain, Italy and the United States supplied samples that represented acute and convalescent COVID-19. Nucleic acid was either cDNA or gDNA, and it came from T cells, B-cell-depleted T cells, or PBMCs.

Germline values: CDR1 MNHNY, CDR2 SVGAGI (reference sequence). The CDR3 contains 14 residues. V was pared by 6 bases and J by 1 base, with 9 bases between. In the original analysis: Amplifying reference gene primers gave estimates of nucleated cell counts. The method was immunoSEQ multiplex PCR; TCRdb's version includes in-frame clones alone and lacks a portion of them. That table is the source of V, J and clone size, and D and trimming were worked out from the DNA. The profile shows tens of thousands of clones, roughly 82% of them singletons. The source of this sequence is a human donor in a cohort sampled during active COVID-19. The sequenced sample was peripheral blood. This chain connects TRBV6-6 to TRBJ2-2; D remains unclear. Here the CDR3 DNA reads TGTGCCAGCAGCCCTCGACAGAACACCGGGGAGCTGTTTTTT. Amino acids: CASSPRQNTGELFF.